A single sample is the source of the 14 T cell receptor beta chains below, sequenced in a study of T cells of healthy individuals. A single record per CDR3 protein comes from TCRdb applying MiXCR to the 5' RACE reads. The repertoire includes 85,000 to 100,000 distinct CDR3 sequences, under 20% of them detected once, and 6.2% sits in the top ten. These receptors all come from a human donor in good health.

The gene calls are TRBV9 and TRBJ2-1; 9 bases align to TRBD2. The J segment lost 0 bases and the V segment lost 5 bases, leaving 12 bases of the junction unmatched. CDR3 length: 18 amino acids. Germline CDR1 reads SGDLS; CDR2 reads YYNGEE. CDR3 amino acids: CASSSVGLAGFSYNEQFF. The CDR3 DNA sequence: TGTGCCAGCAGTTCCGTGGGGCTAGCGGGATTCTCCTACAATGAGCAGTTCTTC.

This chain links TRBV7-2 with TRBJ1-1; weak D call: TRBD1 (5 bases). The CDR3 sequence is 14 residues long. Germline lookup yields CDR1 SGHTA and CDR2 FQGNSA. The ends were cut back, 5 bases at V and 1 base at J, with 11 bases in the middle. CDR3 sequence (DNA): TGTGCCAGCAGCAGGCAGGGATCGAACACTGAAGCTTTCTTT. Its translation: CASSRQGSNTEAFF.

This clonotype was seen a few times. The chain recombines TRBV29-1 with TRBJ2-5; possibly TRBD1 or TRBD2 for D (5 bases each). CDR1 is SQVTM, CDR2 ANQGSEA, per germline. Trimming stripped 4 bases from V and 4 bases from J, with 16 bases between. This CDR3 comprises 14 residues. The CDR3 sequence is CSVVGARGLETQYF. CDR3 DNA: TGCAGCGTTGTCGGGGCCCGAGGGCTAGAGACCCAGTACTTC. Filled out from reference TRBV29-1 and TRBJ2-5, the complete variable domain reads SAVISQKPSRDICQRGTSLTIQCQVDSQVTMMFWYRQQPGQSLTLIATANQGSEATYESGFVIDKFPISRPNLTFSTLTVSNMSPEDSSIYLCSVVGARGLETQYFGPGTRLLVL.

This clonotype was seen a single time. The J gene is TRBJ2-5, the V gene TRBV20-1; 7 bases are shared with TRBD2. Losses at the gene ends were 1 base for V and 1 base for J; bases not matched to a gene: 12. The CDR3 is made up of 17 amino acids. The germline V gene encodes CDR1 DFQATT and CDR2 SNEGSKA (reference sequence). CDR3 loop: CSARALLAVDFQETQYF. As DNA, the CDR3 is TGCAGTGCTAGAGCCCTTCTAGCGGTCGACTTCCAAGAGACCCAGTACTTC.

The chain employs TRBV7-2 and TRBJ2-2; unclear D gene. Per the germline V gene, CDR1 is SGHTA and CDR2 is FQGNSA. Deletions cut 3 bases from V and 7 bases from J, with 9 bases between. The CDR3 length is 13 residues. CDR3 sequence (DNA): TGTGCCAGCAGCTTCCTGTTTGGCGGGGAGCTGTTTTTT. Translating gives CASSFLFGGELFF.

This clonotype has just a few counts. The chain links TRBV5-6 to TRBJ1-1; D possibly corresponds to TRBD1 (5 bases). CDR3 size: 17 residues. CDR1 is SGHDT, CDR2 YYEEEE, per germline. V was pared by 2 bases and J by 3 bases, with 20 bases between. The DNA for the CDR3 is TGTGCCAGCAGCTTTGCGTCTTCGACTAGAGGGGACACTGAAGCTTTCTTT. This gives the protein CASSFASSTRGDTEAFF.

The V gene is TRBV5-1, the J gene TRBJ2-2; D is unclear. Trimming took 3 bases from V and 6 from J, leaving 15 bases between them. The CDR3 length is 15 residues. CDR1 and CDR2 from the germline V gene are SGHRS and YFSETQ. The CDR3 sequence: CASSSHDPTAGELFF. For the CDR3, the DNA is TGCGCCAGCAGCTCCCACGACCCAACTGCCGGGGAGCTGTTTTTT.

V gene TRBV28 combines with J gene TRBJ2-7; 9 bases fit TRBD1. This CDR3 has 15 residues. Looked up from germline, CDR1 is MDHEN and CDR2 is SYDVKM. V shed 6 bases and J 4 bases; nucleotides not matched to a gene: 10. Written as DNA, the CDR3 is TGTGCCAGCAGCTCACACGGACAGGGGAATTACGAGCAGTACTTC. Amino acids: CASSSHGQGNYEQYF.

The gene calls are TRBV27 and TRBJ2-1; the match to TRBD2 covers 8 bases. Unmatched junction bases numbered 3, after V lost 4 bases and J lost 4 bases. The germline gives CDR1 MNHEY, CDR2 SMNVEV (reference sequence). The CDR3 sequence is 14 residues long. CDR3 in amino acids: CASSSPSGYNEQFF. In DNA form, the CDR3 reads TGTGCCAGCAGTTCGCCTAGCGGGTACAATGAGCAGTTCTTC.

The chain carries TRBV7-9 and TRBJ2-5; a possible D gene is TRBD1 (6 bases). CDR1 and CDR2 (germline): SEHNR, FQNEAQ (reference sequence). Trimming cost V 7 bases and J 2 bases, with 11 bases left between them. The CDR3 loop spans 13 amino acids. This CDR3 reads CASTGAPQETQYF. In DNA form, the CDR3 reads TGTGCCAGCACAGGGGCCCCACAAGAGACCCAGTACTTC.

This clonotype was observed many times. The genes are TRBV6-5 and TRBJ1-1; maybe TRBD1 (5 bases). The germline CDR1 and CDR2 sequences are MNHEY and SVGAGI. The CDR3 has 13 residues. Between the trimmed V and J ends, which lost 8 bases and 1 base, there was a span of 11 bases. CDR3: CASRRGPNTEAFF. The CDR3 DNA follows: TGTGCCAGCCGCCGGGGCCCGAACACTGAAGCTTTCTTT.

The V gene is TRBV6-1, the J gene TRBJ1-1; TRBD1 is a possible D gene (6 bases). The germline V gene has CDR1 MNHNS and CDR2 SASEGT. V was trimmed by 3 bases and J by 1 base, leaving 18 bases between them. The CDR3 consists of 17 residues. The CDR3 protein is CASSDLGGAGGNTEAFF. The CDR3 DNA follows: TGTGCCAGCAGTGACCTTGGGGGCGCGGGTGGGAACACTGAAGCTTTCTTT.

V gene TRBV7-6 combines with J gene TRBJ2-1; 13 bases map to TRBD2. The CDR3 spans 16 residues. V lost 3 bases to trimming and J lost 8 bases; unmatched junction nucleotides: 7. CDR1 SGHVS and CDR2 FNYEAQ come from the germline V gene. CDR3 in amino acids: CASSFRTSGRRDEQFF. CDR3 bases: TGTGCCAGCAGCTTCCGGACTAGCGGGAGAAGGGATGAGCAGTTCTTC. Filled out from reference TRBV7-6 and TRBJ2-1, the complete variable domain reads GAGVSQSPRYKVTKRGQDVALRCDPISGHVSLYWYRQALGQGPEFLTYFNYEAQQDKSGLPNDRFSAERPEGSISTLTIQRTEQRDSAMYRCASSFRTSGRRDEQFFGPGTRLTVL.

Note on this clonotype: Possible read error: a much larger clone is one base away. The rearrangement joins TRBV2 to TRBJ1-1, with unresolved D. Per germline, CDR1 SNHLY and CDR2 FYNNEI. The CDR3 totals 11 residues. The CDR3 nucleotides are TGTGCCAGCAGGATGAACACTGAAGCTTACTTT. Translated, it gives CASRMNTEAYF.